Below, one T cell receptor (beta chain) is given with its context. The antigen remains undetermined. This CDR3 contains 15 residues. Germline V gene sequence: CDR1 SGDLS, CDR2 YYNGEE. Trimming took off 0 bases at V and 1 base at J, with 10 bases between the two ends. The source of the sample is a study of T cell repertoires in cytomegalovirus infection. Whole-study findings and limits: Using cumulative public TCR beta family frequency, the authors identified those who carried CMV together with the relevant HLA.

TCRdb re-derived calls from the reads in MiXCR, one entry per CDR3 protein. This sample yields around 94,000 distinct CDR3 sequences, of which 15% to 20% are seen a single time; over 8% belongs to the top ten. This TCR came from a human donor in good health (CMV status not recorded). Some clones in this sample may be carry-over from other donors' samples. The chain combines TRBV9 with TRBJ1-2; the D is unclear. Sequencing was done on a sample of PBMCs. The CDR3 sequence: CASSVGGGDNYGYTF. DNA of the CDR3: TGTGCCAGCAGCGTAGGAGGCGGAGATAACTATGGCTACACCTTC.